This T cell receptor (beta chain) was identified in a study of T cell repertoires in cytomegalovirus infection. Across the whole study: Public TCR beta signatures indicated both CMV infection and matching HLA type.

A single record per CDR3 protein comes from TCRdb applying MiXCR to the reads. This table holds 300,000 to 400,000 distinct CDR3 sequences, around 18% found once. The CDR3 is 13 amino acids. Germline V gene data show CDR1 as MNHNS and CDR2 as SASEGT. Trimming cost V 8 bases and J 6 bases, with 13 bases left between them. Study observations and caveats: What dominated the ex vivo response were HLA-C-restricted CMV-specific TCR beta clonotypes. Carriers of CMV plus the relevant HLA were identified by cumulative public TCR beta family frequency.

There are many counts of this clonotype. Its antigen remains unknown. J is TRBJ1-4 and V is TRBV6-1; the D is unclear. The TCR sequence derives from a human donor in good health (CMV status not recorded). Some clones in this sample may be carry-over from other donors' samples. The sequenced sample consisted of PBMCs. In DNA, the CDR3 is TGTGCCAGCCAGCGTGGGAAGGATGAAAAACTGTTTTTT. The encoded protein is CASQRGKDEKLFF.